This TCR beta chain was sequenced during a study of shared clonotypes between healthy human individuals. Regarding this clone: Antigen unknown.

This CDR3 is 13 amino acids long. Germline CDR1 is MNHNS and CDR2 is SASEGT. V lost 8 bases to trimming and J lost 4 bases, with 14 bases between them. Overall study results and limits: Expectations were that clonotype sharing among donors would be affected by sequencing depth. Represented diversity (both genetic and exposure-history) was limited by the small number of donors. Relative to memory subsets, naive subsets generally showed larger estimated richness. Sorted-subset sequencing, rarefaction showed, was incomplete despite large depth.

The method was immunoSEQ multiplex PCR; TCRdb's version includes in-frame clones alone and lacks a portion of them. The data hold roughly 2.4 million clones, with around 95% observed a single time. This clonotype originated in a man in his late teens or twenties in good health. The V and J genes are TRBV6-1 and TRBJ1-2; D is ambiguous. Sequenced sample: naive CD4+ T cells sorted from blood. Subset reported: CD45RA+ positively selected. CDR3 loop: CASGNLWGYGYTF. As DNA, the CDR3 is TGTGCCAGCGGGAACCTCTGGGGCTATGGCTACACCTTC.